Listed below are T cell receptor beta chains from one sample, sequenced in a study of cytomegalovirus exposure and HLA in healthy donors. Repertoires were generated with immunoSEQ multiplex PCR, while TCRdb's copy carries only in-frame clones and drops some. The table lists 150,000 to 200,000 clones, roughly 77% of them singletons. Source material: PBMCs. The receptors shown here come from a man between 18 and 29 years old in good health and CMV-seropositive. Both conserved end residues are part of each CDR3. The order of the fields is clone size, V gene, J gene, D gene, CDR3 DNA, CDR3 protein. A D gene is named only where the DNA matches it firmly. Only some rows state a clone size, as once, few, many or a class for expanded clones.

clone_size: -
v_call: TRBV7-6
j_call: TRBJ2-2
d_call: TRBD2
cdr3_nt: TGTGCCAGCAGCTACCGACTAGCCGACACCGGGGAGCTGTTTTTT
cdr3_aa: CASSYRLADTGELFF

clone_size: -
v_call: TRBV27
j_call: TRBJ1-1
d_call: -
cdr3_nt: TGTGCCAGCAGTTGGGGGGGGACGAACACTGAAGCTTTCTTT
cdr3_aa: CASSWGGTNTEAFF

clone_size: once
v_call: TRBV28
j_call: TRBJ2-2
d_call: -
cdr3_nt: TGTGCCAGCAGTCTACCGTCGGGACTGGGCCTTCTGGGCGGGGAGCTGTTTTTT
cdr3_aa: CASSLPSGLGLLGGELFF

clone_size: -
v_call: TRBV28
j_call: TRBJ1-2
d_call: TRBD1
cdr3_nt: TGTGCCAGCAGTTGGACAGGGGGCAACTATGGCTACACCTTC
cdr3_aa: CASSWTGGNYGYTF

clone_size: -
v_call: TRBV19
j_call: TRBJ2-1
d_call: TRBD2
cdr3_nt: TGTGCCAGTAGACCACTAGCGGGAGACTACAATGAGCAGTTCTTC
cdr3_aa: CASRPLAGDYNEQFF

clone_size: few
v_call: TRBV25-1
j_call: TRBJ2-6
d_call: TRBD1
cdr3_nt: TGTGCCAGCGGGACAGGGGGCTCTGGGGCCAACGTCCTGACTTTC
cdr3_aa: CASGTGGSGANVLTF

clone_size: few
v_call: TRBV4-2
j_call: TRBJ2-3
d_call: TRBD2
cdr3_nt: TGTGCCAGCAGCCGAGAGACTAGCTTACGCACAGATACGCAGTATTTT
cdr3_aa: CASSRETSLRTDTQYF

clone_size: -
v_call: TRBV4-2
j_call: TRBJ1-3
d_call: -
cdr3_nt: TGTGCCAGCAGCCCGAGGAGTCAGGGAACTGGAAACACCATATATTTT
cdr3_aa: CASSPRSQGTGNTIYF

clone_size: -
v_call: TRBV28
j_call: TRBJ1-4
d_call: TRBD1
cdr3_nt: TGTGCCAGCAGTCCCCCGACAGGGGGCGTCGAAAAACTGTTTTTT
cdr3_aa: CASSPPTGGVEKLFF

clone_size: once
v_call: TRBV6-1
j_call: TRBJ1-5
d_call: TRBD1
cdr3_nt: TGTGCCAGCAGTGGGGGGGAGTCTCGACAGGGGTGGAATCAGCCCCAGCATTTT
cdr3_aa: CASSGGESRQGWNQPQHF

clone_size: -
v_call: TRBV5-1
j_call: TRBJ1-3
d_call: -
cdr3_nt: TGCGCCAGCAGCCCCCGGGGGGCGCATGGAAACACCATATATTTT
cdr3_aa: CASSPRGAHGNTIYF

clone_size: -
v_call: TRBV19
j_call: TRBJ1-2
d_call: TRBD1
cdr3_nt: TGTGCCAGTAGTAAGGAGGACAGGGAGTTAATGGATGGCTACACCTTC
cdr3_aa: CASSKEDRELMDGYTF

clone_size: few
v_call: TRBV7-9
j_call: TRBJ2-5
d_call: TRBD2
cdr3_nt: TGTGCCAGCAGCTTAGGGGTCGGGGGGGCCGGAGAGACCCAGTACTTC
cdr3_aa: CASSLGVGGAGETQYF

clone_size: once
v_call: TRBV15
j_call: TRBJ2-3
d_call: TRBD2
cdr3_nt: TGTGCCACCAGCCTCCGGACTAGCGGGAGTGCAGATACGCAGTATTTT
cdr3_aa: CATSLRTSGSADTQYF

clone_size: -
v_call: TRBV5-1
j_call: TRBJ2-3
d_call: -
cdr3_nt: TGCGCCAGCAGCTGGGGGGAGACAGATACGCAGTATTTT
cdr3_aa: CASSWGETDTQYF

clone_size: -
v_call: TRBV10-3
j_call: TRBJ2-1
d_call: TRBD1
cdr3_nt: TGTGCCATCAGTGAGTCCGACAGGGGGCACAATGAGCAGTTCTTC
cdr3_aa: CAISESDRGHNEQFF

clone_size: -
v_call: TRBV14
j_call: TRBJ1-2
d_call: -
cdr3_nt: TGTGCCAGCAGCCAAGCATCAAGCAATGGCTACACCTTC
cdr3_aa: CASSQASSNGYTF

clone_size: -
v_call: TRBV7-2
j_call: TRBJ2-3
d_call: TRBD2
cdr3_nt: TGTGCCAGCACTTTGGGGGGGGGTCCCACAGATACGCAGTATTTT
cdr3_aa: CASTLGGGPTDTQYF

clone_size: -
v_call: TRBV28
j_call: TRBJ2-1
d_call: TRBD2
cdr3_nt: TGTGCCACTCTTGGGACTAGCGGGACCGGGGGCTACAATGAGCAGTTCTTC
cdr3_aa: CATLGTSGTGGYNEQFF

clone_size: -
v_call: TRBV15
j_call: TRBJ2-1
d_call: TRBD2
cdr3_nt: TGTGCCACCAGCAGAGGAGGCCTAGCGGGAGGCTACAATGAGCAGTTCTTC
cdr3_aa: CATSRGGLAGGYNEQFF

clone_size: -
v_call: TRBV15
j_call: TRBJ1-3
d_call: TRBD1
cdr3_nt: TGTGCCACCAGCAGAGATTTGTCGACAGGGGCTGGAAACACCATATATTTT
cdr3_aa: CATSRDLSTGAGNTIYF

clone_size: -
v_call: TRBV5-1
j_call: TRBJ2-5
d_call: TRBD2
cdr3_nt: TGCGCCAGCAGCTGGGGGGGAGCGGGAGGGTTCAACGAAGAGACCCAGTACTTC
cdr3_aa: CASSWGGAGGFNEETQYF

clone_size: -
v_call: TRBV7-3
j_call: TRBJ2-1
d_call: -
cdr3_nt: TGTGCCAGCAGCTTAAGGGGGCCCGCTGAGCAGTTCTTC
cdr3_aa: CASSLRGPAEQFF

clone_size: -
v_call: TRBV6-1
j_call: TRBJ2-1
d_call: -
cdr3_nt: TGTGCCAGCAGTGAATCGGGAAAGCACGAGCAGTTCTTC
cdr3_aa: CASSESGKHEQFF

clone_size: -
v_call: TRBV19
j_call: TRBJ1-1
d_call: TRBD1
cdr3_nt: TGTGCCACAAAACAACAGGGACAGGGAGGGACTGAAGCTTTCTTT
cdr3_aa: CATKQQGQGGTEAFF

clone_size: -
v_call: TRBV27
j_call: TRBJ1-2
d_call: TRBD1
cdr3_nt: TGTGCCAGCAGTTTTGGGACAGGGGGCCACTATGGCTACACCTTC
cdr3_aa: CASSFGTGGHYGYTF

clone_size: -
v_call: TRBV6-1
j_call: TRBJ1-4
d_call: -
cdr3_nt: TGTGCCAGCAGTGAAGTGCAGGGTGGTGAAAAACTGTTTTTT
cdr3_aa: CASSEVQGGEKLFF

clone_size: -
v_call: TRBV6-1
j_call: TRBJ2-2
d_call: -
cdr3_nt: TGTGCCAGCATCGGCGGGACCTACACCGGGGAGCTGTTTTTT
cdr3_aa: CASIGGTYTGELFF

clone_size: -
v_call: TRBV11-3
j_call: TRBJ2-1
d_call: -
cdr3_nt: TGTGCCAGCAGCCCCCGAGGGAACGATGATGAGCAGTTCTTC
cdr3_aa: CASSPRGNDDEQFF

clone_size: once
v_call: TRBV30
j_call: TRBJ1-2
d_call: TRBD1
cdr3_nt: TGTGCCTGGAGACTTAAAAAGGGACAGGAGATTTATGGCTACACCTTC
cdr3_aa: CAWRLKKGQEIYGYTF

clone_size: -
v_call: TRBV29-1
j_call: TRBJ2-1
d_call: -
cdr3_nt: TGCAGCGGGTCGGGGCAGGGGTACAATGAGCAGTTCTTC
cdr3_aa: CSGSGQGYNEQFF

clone_size: -
v_call: TRBV5-1
j_call: TRBJ2-2
d_call: TRBD1
cdr3_nt: TGCGCCAGCAGCTTGGTGGGAGGACAGGGGCGCACCGGGGAGCTGTTTTTT
cdr3_aa: CASSLVGGQGRTGELFF

clone_size: -
v_call: TRBV6-5
j_call: TRBJ1-1
d_call: TRBD1
cdr3_nt: TGTGCCAGCAGGCCAGGGACAGGTACTGAAGCTTTCTTT
cdr3_aa: CASRPGTGTEAFF

clone_size: -
v_call: TRBV4-2
j_call: TRBJ1-1
d_call: TRBD1
cdr3_nt: TGTGCCAGCAGCCAGCGACAGGGGCGTGCTTTCTTT
cdr3_aa: CASSQRQGRAFF

clone_size: -
v_call: TRBV28
j_call: TRBJ1-2
d_call: -
cdr3_nt: TGTGCCAGCAGTTTATGGGGGGCCCAGGGGACCACTAACTATGGCTACACCTTC
cdr3_aa: CASSLWGAQGTTNYGYTF

clone_size: -
v_call: TRBV11-2
j_call: TRBJ1-2
d_call: -
cdr3_nt: TGTGCCAGCAGCTTTCGGGGGGCTTTTGTCGTCGACTATGGCTACACCTTC
cdr3_aa: CASSFRGAFVVDYGYTF

clone_size: -
v_call: TRBV11-2
j_call: TRBJ1-2
d_call: TRBD1
cdr3_nt: TGTGCCAGCAGCGCCCGAGTTGGACAGGGAGGCGATGGCTACACCTTC
cdr3_aa: CASSARVGQGGDGYTF

clone_size: -
v_call: TRBV4-1
j_call: TRBJ1-1
d_call: -
cdr3_nt: TGCGCCAGCAGCCAAGGGCGGCAGCCGAACACTGAAGCTTTCTTT
cdr3_aa: CASSQGRQPNTEAFF

clone_size: once
v_call: TRBV30
j_call: TRBJ2-3
d_call: TRBD1
cdr3_nt: TGTGCCTGGAGTGTATGGGACAGGGGGCTTACAGATACGCAGTATTTT
cdr3_aa: CAWSVWDRGLTDTQYF

clone_size: -
v_call: TRBV6-4
j_call: TRBJ2-1
d_call: TRBD2
cdr3_nt: TGTGCCAGCAGTGACTCGACTAGCGTATCCTACAATGAGCAGTTCTTC
cdr3_aa: CASSDSTSVSYNEQFF

clone_size: -
v_call: TRBV25-1
j_call: TRBJ1-2
d_call: -
cdr3_nt: TGTGCCAGCAGTCCTAGCAGAGCTAACTATGGCTACACCTTC
cdr3_aa: CASSPSRANYGYTF